A selection of T cell receptor beta chains follows, all from one sample in a study of cytomegalovirus exposure and HLA in healthy donors. TCRdb's copy holds only in-frame clones and misses some; the assay was immunoSEQ multiplex PCR. Among more than 100,000 clones, more than 60% were seen once, and the ten largest hold around 8.8%. Sequenced material: PBMCs. The receptor set was obtained from a woman in her 40s in good health and CMV-seropositive. CDR3s include the opening cysteine and the closing phenylalanine or tryptophan. D genes are given only for firm matches. Where a row states a size, it is once, few, many or the class of an expanded clone; other rows omit it.

V: TRBV10-3
size: NA
J: TRBJ1-1
D: TRBD1
DNA: TGTGCCATCAGTGAGGACAGGGCGGGCACTGAAGCTTTCTTT
CDR3: CAISEDRAGTEAFF

V: TRBV6-6
size: NA
J: TRBJ1-6
D: NA
DNA: TGTGCCAGCAGTTACCTTGGACAGTATGGTCTCCTCCACTTT
CDR3: CASSYLGQYGLLHF

V: TRBV6-1
size: few
J: TRBJ2-3
D: TRBD2
DNA: TGTGCCAGCAGACCAGCGGGGCTCACAGATACGCAGTATTTT
CDR3: CASRPAGLTDTQYF

V: TRBV29-1
size: NA
J: TRBJ1-2
D: TRBD1
DNA: TGCAGCGTTGTGGCAGGACAGGGGGGAAGAGGCTACACCTTC
CDR3: CSVVAGQGGRGYTF

V: TRBV18
size: NA
J: TRBJ1-6
D: NA
DNA: TGTGCCAGCTCAACCACAGGGACTTCACCCCTCCACTTT
CDR3: CASSTTGTSPLHF

V: TRBV7-7
size: NA
J: TRBJ2-1
D: TRBD2
DNA: TGTGCTAGCAGCTTAAGACTAGCAGATTACAATGAGCAGTTCTTC
CDR3: CASSLRLADYNEQFF

V: TRBV27
size: NA
J: TRBJ2-7
D: TRBD1
DNA: TGTGCCAGCAGTTTAGAGGGACAGCCTAGCTCCTACGAGCAGTACTTC
CDR3: CASSLEGQPSSYEQYF

V: TRBV2
size: NA
J: TRBJ1-6
D: TRBD1
DNA: TGTGCCAGCAGTGAAGGGACAGGGCGGAATTCACCCCTCCACTTT
CDR3: CASSEGTGRNSPLHF

V: TRBV28
size: NA
J: TRBJ1-4
D: NA
DNA: TGTGCCAGCAGTACCGCACAGGGAGAAAAACTGTTTTTT
CDR3: CASSTAQGEKLFF

V: TRBV18
size: NA
J: TRBJ2-1
D: NA
DNA: TGTGCCAGCTCACCATTAGGAGGCGGCCAGAGCTCCTACAATGAGCAGTTCTTC
CDR3: CASSPLGGGQSSYNEQFF

V: TRBV7-6
size: NA
J: TRBJ2-2
D: NA
DNA: TGTGCCAGCAGCCGGGACACCGTATCCACCGGGGAGCTGTTTTTT
CDR3: CASSRDTVSTGELFF

V: TRBV7-3
size: NA
J: TRBJ1-2
D: TRBD1
DNA: TGTGCCAGCAGCATTACAGGGGGCTCTGACTATGGCTACACCTTC
CDR3: CASSITGGSDYGYTF

V: TRBV13
size: NA
J: TRBJ2-7
D: TRBD1
DNA: TGTGCCAGCAGCTATGGACAGGGGGAGTCCTACGAGCAGTACTTC
CDR3: CASSYGQGESYEQYF

V: TRBV5-1
size: NA
J: TRBJ2-5
D: NA
DNA: TGCGCCAGCCGATCCTGGGGAGAGAGCCAAGAGACCCAGTACTTC
CDR3: CASRSWGESQETQYF

V: TRBV27
size: NA
J: TRBJ2-7
D: NA
DNA: TGTGCCAGCAGTTTATCGGGAGATGCCTCCTACGAGCAGTACTTC
CDR3: CASSLSGDASYEQYF

V: TRBV6-5
size: NA
J: TRBJ1-5
D: NA
DNA: TGTGCCAGCAGACCCGCGGGGACCTTGGCTCAGCCCCAGCATTTT
CDR3: CASRPAGTLAQPQHF

V: TRBV6-6
size: few
J: TRBJ2-2
D: NA
DNA: TGTGCCAGCAGTTACTCCCCAGGGACCGGGGAGCTGTTTTTT
CDR3: CASSYSPGTGELFF